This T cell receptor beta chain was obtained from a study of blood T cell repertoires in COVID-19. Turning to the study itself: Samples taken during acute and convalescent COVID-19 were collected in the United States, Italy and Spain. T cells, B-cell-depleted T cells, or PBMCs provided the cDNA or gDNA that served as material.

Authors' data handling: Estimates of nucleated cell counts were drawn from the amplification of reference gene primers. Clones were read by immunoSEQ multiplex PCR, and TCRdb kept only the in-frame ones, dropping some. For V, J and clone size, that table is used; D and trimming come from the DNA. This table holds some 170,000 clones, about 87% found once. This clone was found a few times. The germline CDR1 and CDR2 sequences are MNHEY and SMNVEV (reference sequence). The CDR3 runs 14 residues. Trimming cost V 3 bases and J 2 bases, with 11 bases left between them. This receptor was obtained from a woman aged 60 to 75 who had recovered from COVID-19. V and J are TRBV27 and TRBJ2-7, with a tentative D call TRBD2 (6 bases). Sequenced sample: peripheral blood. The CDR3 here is CASSLWGEAYEQYF. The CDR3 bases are TGTGCCAGCAGTTTGTGGGGGGAAGCCTACGAGCAGTACTTC.